The 15 T cell receptor beta chains in this list originate from one sample, sequenced in a study of cytomegalovirus exposure and HLA in healthy donors. Amplification used 60 Vbeta primers and 13 Jbeta primers. Repertoires were generated with immunoSEQ multiplex PCR, while TCRdb's copy carries only in-frame clones and drops some. The sample consists of fewer than 150,000 clones, 75% to 90% of them appearing once. Sequencing was performed on PBMCs. These TCRs come from a woman under 40 in good health and CMV-seropositive.

The chain has TRBV2 and TRBJ1-2; TRBD1 agrees at 9 bases. Unmatched junction bases numbered 11, after V lost 9 bases and J lost 6 bases. The CDR3 is 14 amino acids. Germline lookup yields CDR1 SNHLY and CDR2 FYNNEI. The CDR3 here is CARGGGQGLDGYTF. In nucleotides, the CDR3 is TGTGCCAGGGGGGGTGGACAGGGGCTGGATGGCTACACCTTC.

This clone was detected a few times. The chain is built from TRBV2 and TRBJ1-4; 8 bases are shared with TRBD1. From germline, CDR1 is SNHLY and CDR2 FYNNEI. J gave up 8 bases and V 1 base, and 3 bases lay outside the gene matches. This CDR3 region has 14 residues. In DNA form, the CDR3 reads TGTGCCAGCAGTGAAGGGACAGGGCGAGAAAAACTGTTTTTT. Encoded protein: CASSEGTGREKLFF.

This sequence joins TRBV7-3 and TRBJ2-1, with 14 bases fitting TRBD2. Germline CDR1 and CDR2: SGHTA and FQGTGA. This CDR3 is built from 16 residues. V shed 3 bases, J shed 2 bases, and the junction held 0 bases outside the gene matches. The CDR3 region is CASSLTSGGAYNEQFF. CDR3 bases: TGTGCCAGCAGCTTGACTAGCGGGGGGGCCTACAATGAGCAGTTCTTC.

V usage is TRBV7-9 and J usage is TRBJ1-2, with a tentative D call TRBD1 (6 bases). The CDR3 totals 14 residues. Trimming took 0 bases from V and 8 from J, leaving 13 bases between them. CDR1 and CDR2 from the germline V gene are SEHNR and FQNEAQ (reference sequence). The CDR3 sequence is CASSLALPGEGYTF. The CDR3 bases are TGTGCCAGCAGCTTAGCGCTGCCAGGGGAAGGCTACACCTTC. The complete variable domain, with remaining parts taken from reference TRBV7-9 and TRBJ1-2, reads DTGVSQNPRHKITKRGQNVTFRCDPISEHNRLYWYRQTLGQGPEFLTYFQNEAQLEKSRLLSDRFSAERPKGSFSTLEIQRTEQGDSAMYLCASSLALPGEGYTFGSGTRLTVV.

The CDR3 DNA sequence: TGTGCCAGCTCCCCCGGACAGGGGGCGATGGGCACTGAAGCTTTCTTT. Its translation is CASSPGQGAMGTEAFF. V and J are TRBV18 and TRBJ1-1; 11 bases match TRBD1. The V gene's germline CDR1 is KGHSH and CDR2 LQKENI. This CDR3 is 16 amino acids long. The J segment lost 4 bases and the V segment lost 6 bases, leaving 10 bases of the junction unmatched.

The chain combines TRBV28 with TRBJ1-3; D uncertain. The germline V gene encodes CDR1 MDHEN and CDR2 SYDVKM. The CDR3 length is 15 residues. V dropped 7 bases and J dropped 1 base, with 14 bases sitting between them. CDR3 region: CASNTSPPSGNTIYF. In nucleotides, the CDR3 is TGTGCCAGCAACACCTCTCCCCCGTCTGGAAACACCATATATTTT.

This clone was observed a few times. This chain connects TRBV4-1 to TRBJ1-6, with 8 bases that match TRBD1. The CDR3 runs 15 residues. From germline, CDR1 is MGHRA and CDR2 YSYEKL. The trim removed 4 bases at V and 8 bases at J, leaving 7 bases unmatched. The CDR3 DNA reads as TGCGCCAGCAGCCCAGTTTACAGGGGGGATTCACCCCTCCACTTT. Residues: CASSPVYRGDSPLHF.

This CDR3 reads CASSVGEGAREKLFF. Written as DNA, the CDR3 is TGTGCCAGCAGCGTAGGCGAGGGGGCAAGGGAAAAACTGTTTTTT. J is TRBJ1-4 and V is TRBV9; 7 nucleotides agree with TRBD1. Germline V gene lookup returns CDR1 SGDLS and CDR2 YYNGEE. The CDR3 is 15 amino acids. V was clipped by 0 bases and J by 8 bases; unmatched bases: 7.

This chain links TRBV2 with TRBJ1-6; 7 positions agree with TRBD1. The CDR3 is 15 amino acids. CDR1 and CDR2 from the germline V gene are SNHLY and FYNNEI. Trimming took 8 bases from V and 9 from J; bases not matched to a gene: 13. The CDR3 coding sequence is TGTGCCAGCTCAGACACCGGGACAGTAGGTTCACCCCTCCACTTT. It translates to CASSDTGTVGSPLHF. The whole variable domain, remainder taken from reference TRBV2 and TRBJ1-6, is EPEVTQTPSHQVTQMGQEVILRCVPISNHLYFYWYRQILGQKVEFLVSFYNNEISEKSEIFDDQFSVERPDGSNFTLKIRSTKLEDSAMYFCASSDTGTVGSPLHFGNGTRLTVT.

V and J are TRBV5-1 and TRBJ2-5, with 9 bases aligning to TRBD2. V gave up 4 bases and J gave up 2 bases; unmatched junction bases: 3. The V gene's germline CDR1 is SGHRS and CDR2 YFSETQ. The CDR3 totals 14 residues. The CDR3 loop is CASSLAGSQETQYF. DNA for the CDR3: TGCGCCAGCAGCCTAGCGGGGAGTCAAGAGACCCAGTACTTC. The full variable domain, rest sourced from reference TRBV5-1 and TRBJ2-5, is KAGVTQTPRYLIKTRGQQVTLSCSPISGHRSVSWYQQTPGQGLQFLFEYFSETQRNKGNFPGRFSGRQFSNSRSEMNVSTLELGDSALYLCASSLAGSQETQYFGPGTRLLVL.

The CDR3 coding sequence is TGTGCCAGCCTTCTTGGAGCGGGGGTGGCAGATACGCAGTATTTT. Amino acids: CASLLGAGVADTQYF. The chain is built from TRBV7-9 and TRBJ2-3; 8 nucleotides match TRBD2. The germline V gene encodes CDR1 SEHNR and CDR2 FQNEAQ (reference sequence). This CDR3 has 15 amino acids. With 8 bases clipped from V and 4 bases from J, the junction kept 11 bases outside the gene matches.

The V and J genes are TRBV2 and TRBJ1-2; D unclear. This CDR3 contains 14 residues. The ends were cut back, 1 base at V and 4 bases at J, with 10 bases in the middle. The germline gives CDR1 SNHLY, CDR2 FYNNEI. The CDR3 here is CASSEGVFLYGYTF. CDR3 nucleotide sequence: TGTGCCAGCAGTGAAGGAGTTTTCCTCTATGGCTACACCTTC.

This clone has a handful of counts. The chain recombines TRBV6-5 with TRBJ2-7; 11 bases line up with TRBD2. The CDR3 totals 15 residues. V gave up 5 bases and J gave up 3 bases; unmatched junction bases: 6. Per the germline V gene, CDR1 is MNHEY and CDR2 is SVGAGI. CDR3 residues: CASSPGTSGIYEQYF. In nucleotides, the CDR3 is TGTGCCAGCAGTCCCGGGACTAGCGGAATCTACGAGCAGTACTTC.

The chain joins TRBV10-2 to TRBJ1-2; a weak D match, TRBD1 (6 bases). The ends were cut back, 6 bases at V and 3 bases at J, with 11 bases in the middle. The CDR3 consists of 13 residues. Looked up from germline, CDR1 is WSHSY and CDR2 is SAAADI. The CDR3 spells CASRESGDYGYTF. CDR3 sequence (DNA): TGCGCCAGCAGGGAATCAGGGGACTATGGCTACACCTTC.

The chain links TRBV11-3 to TRBJ2-7; 14 bases line up with TRBD2. The CDR3 spans 19 residues. Germline loops: CDR1 SGHNT, CDR2 YENEEA. Losses at the gene ends were 0 bases for V and 6 bases for J; bases not matched to a gene: 13. Here the CDR3 DNA reads TGTGCCAGCAGCTTAGAGGGACTAGCGGGGGAGACCTCTCCTAGCGAGCAGTACTTC. Translated, it gives CASSLEGLAGETSPSEQYF.